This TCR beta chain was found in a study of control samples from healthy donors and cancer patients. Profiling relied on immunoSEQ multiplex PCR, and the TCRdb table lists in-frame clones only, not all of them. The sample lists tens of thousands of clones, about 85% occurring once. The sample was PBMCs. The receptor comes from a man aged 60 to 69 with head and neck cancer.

CDR3 bases: TGTGCCAGCAGTCCCAGTCTGGGCTATGGCTACACCTTC. Translating it yields CASSPSLGYGYTF. The chain uses TRBV27 and TRBJ1-2, with D unresolved. Deletions cut 5 bases from V and 4 bases from J, with 11 bases between. CDR3 length: 13 residues. Germline lookup yields CDR1 MNHEY and CDR2 SMNVEV (reference sequence).